The sequence of this TCR beta chain was determined in a study of CD8+CD57+ T cells in acquired aplastic anemia. Overall study findings and caveats: Overlapping CD8+ CDR3 repertoires of patients and controls contained about 27 shared sequences.

For this clonotype: Its antigen is not identified. Sequence at one end of the junction differs from germline and may be a read error.

TCR beta VDJ and CDR3 profiling used genomic DNA as template. TCRdb redid the calling of the reads with MiXCR, one entry per CDR3 protein. The sample contains 200,000 or so distinct CDR3 sequences, around 65% of which appear only once. CDR3 length equals 15 residues. The germline CDR1 and CDR2 sequences are SGDLS and YYNGEE. This clonotype originated in a human donor with severe aplastic anemia or a healthy control (not recorded which). The sequenced sample was sorted CD4+, CD8+, or CD8+CD57+ T cells (not recorded which) from PBMCs. The chain employs TRBV9 and TRBJ2-2; 8 bases line up with TRBD2. The CDR3 region is CASSRGGWDTGELLF. The CDR3 coding sequence is TGTGCCAGCAGCCGGGGGGGCTGGGACACCGGGGAGCTGCTTTTT.